This T cell receptor (beta chain) is from a study of blood T cell repertoires in COVID-19. Across the whole study: Collection of acute and convalescent COVID-19 samples took place in the United States, Italy and Spain. T cells, B-cell-depleted T cells, or PBMCs supplied cDNA or gDNA.

The V end lost 5 bases, the J end lost 0 bases, and 6 bases lay between the germline ends. This CDR3 is 13 amino acids long. From germline, CDR1 is SGHTA and CDR2 FQGTGA. This clone was detected once. In the original processing: For nucleated cells, counts were estimated from reference gene primer amplification. The protocol was immunoSEQ multiplex PCR, while the TCRdb copy is restricted to in-frame clones and leaves out a portion. D and trimming were read from the DNA, whereas the V and J calls and clone size are those reported in that table. The repertoire consists of approximately 88,000 clones, with 60% to 85% occurring once and the leading ten covering about 8.7%.

Sequenced input: peripheral blood. V usage is TRBV7-3 and J usage is TRBJ2-3; D ambiguous. This TCR came from a man aged 50 to 59 who had recovered from COVID-19. CDR3 DNA sequence: TGTGCCAGCAGCCACGCGAGCACAGATACGCAGTATTTT. It specifies CASSHASTDTQYF.